The 12 T cell receptor beta chains reported below all come from one sample, sequenced in a study of CD8 T cells in Susac syndrome. An amount of RNA that ranged from about 0.45 to 1 ug was reverse transcribed with random hexamers. TCRdb analysed the immunoSEQ multiplex PCR reads with MiXCR anew, one entry per CDR3 protein. This sample has fewer than 200,000 distinct CDR3 sequences, with approximately 96% found just once. Sequencing used CD8+ T cells from PBMCs. All receptors derive from a human donor with multiple sclerosis.

This clonotype was seen once. The junction and the germline gene differ at one end; a read error may be behind it. The chain couples TRBV20-1 to TRBJ1-2, with a possible D match to TRBD1 (5 bases). Looked up from germline, CDR1 is DFQATT and CDR2 is SNEGSKA (reference sequence). The CDR3 contains 11 residues. CDR3 DNA: TGCAGTGCTAGAGATCAGGGAGAATGGGTCTTC. This codes for CSARDQGEWVF.

J is TRBJ2-2 and V is TRBV2; 7 nucleotides align to TRBD1. CDR1 SNHLY and CDR2 FYNNEI come from the germline V gene. Germline trimming cut 2 bases from V and 5 bases from J; bases unmatched to any gene: 5. This CDR3 is built from 15 residues. The CDR3: CASSEPDRETGELFF. The CDR3 coding sequence is TGTGCCAGCAGTGAACCTGACAGGGAGACCGGGGAGCTGTTTTTT.

This clonotype was seen just once. The V call is TRBV23-1, the J call TRBJ1-5; D unresolved. TRBV23-1 is an ORF, with its function uncertain. The ends were cut back, 2 bases at V and 2 bases at J, with 16 bases in the middle. This CDR3 contains 17 residues. The CDR3 protein is CASSQRVAGSGNQPQHF. Here the CDR3 DNA reads TGCGCCAGCAGTCAACGAGTCGCGGGATCGGGCAATCAGCCCCAGCATTTT.

This chain uses TRBV5-1 with TRBJ2-1; a possible D gene is TRBD1 (5 bases). The CDR3 totals 17 residues. Trimming stripped 0 bases from V and 0 bases from J, with 13 bases between. Germline CDR1 and CDR2: SGHRS and YFSETQ. CDR3 nucleotides: TGCGCCAGCAGCTTGGAAAGGGGCCTCGCCTCCTACAATGAGCAGTTCTTC. Its protein product is CASSLERGLASYNEQFF.

V is TRBV9 and J is TRBJ1-2; no firm D call. Germline assignment: CDR1 SGDLS and CDR2 YYNGEE. CDR3 length equals 15 residues. The V gene lost 0 bases and the J gene lost 4 bases, with 13 bases spanning the gap. This CDR3 is CASSVGYTESYGYTF. For the CDR3, the DNA is TGTGCCAGCAGCGTAGGATACACAGAGTCCTATGGCTACACCTTC. Supplemented by reference TRBV9 and TRBJ1-2, the full variable domain reads DSGVTQTPKHLITATGQRVTLRCSPRSGDLSVYWYQQSLDQGLQFLIQYYNGEERAKGNILERFSAQQFPDLHSELNLSSLELGDSALYFCASSVGYTESYGYTFGSGTRLTVV.

CDR3 sequence: CASSPTVWEQFF. The CDR3 region has the DNA TGTGCCAGCAGTCCAACGGTTTGGGAGCAGTTCTTC. The chain employs TRBV27 and TRBJ2-1; D unresolved. V was cut by 5 bases and J by 10 bases, with 12 bases left in between. Germline V gives CDR1 MNHEY, CDR2 SMNVEV (reference sequence). The CDR3 is made up of 12 amino acids.

The V and J genes are TRBV5-1 and TRBJ1-1, with D hard to call. V was clipped by 1 base and J by 7 bases, with 17 bases between them. CDR1 SGHRS and CDR2 YFSETQ come from the germline V gene. CDR3 length: 15 amino acids. The CDR3 DNA reads TGCGCCAGCAGCTTGAGGCCTGGAGAGGCGAGTGAAGCTTTCTTT. Protein: CASSLRPGEASEAFF.

The V gene is TRBV23-1, the J gene TRBJ2-3; 14 bases match TRBD2. TRBV23-1 is treated as an ORF (open reading frame) with a function not yet certain. Trimming took 0 bases from V and 3 from J; bases not matched to a gene: 8. The length of the CDR3 is 19 residues. The CDR3 here is CASSQSPSRTSGRTDTQYF. CDR3 nucleotide sequence: TGCGCCAGCAGTCAATCCCCAAGCAGGACTAGCGGGAGGACAGATACGCAGTATTTT.

The genes are TRBV27 and TRBJ2-7; D is ambiguous. The CDR3 consists of 13 residues. V lost 5 bases, J lost 6 bases, and 14 bases lay in between. Germline V gives CDR1 MNHEY, CDR2 SMNVEV (reference sequence). The CDR3 here is CASSDNNQFEQYF. The CDR3 bases are TGTGCCAGCAGTGACAATAACCAATTCGAGCAGTACTTC.

The chain recombines TRBV29-1 with TRBJ1-2; D is uncertain. Germline-derived CDR1 and CDR2 are SQVTM and ANQGSEA. This CDR3 is built from 14 residues. V lost 4 bases and J 2 bases, leaving 14 bases between the germline ends. CDR3 protein: CSVVSEAANYGYTF. The CDR3 DNA follows: TGCAGCGTTGTCTCTGAGGCGGCAAACTATGGCTACACCTTC. Supplemented by reference TRBV29-1 and TRBJ1-2, the full variable domain reads SAVISQKPSRDICQRGTSLTIQCQVDSQVTMMFWYRQQPGQSLTLIATANQGSEATYESGFVIDKFPISRPNLTFSTLTVSNMSPEDSSIYLCSVVSEAANYGYTFGSGTRLTVV.

The gene calls are TRBV9 and TRBJ2-5; 11 bases line up with TRBD2. The CDR3 is 15 residues long. Trimming took 6 bases from V and 3 from J; bases not matched to a gene: 7. Germline V gene lookup returns CDR1 SGDLS and CDR2 YYNGEE. The CDR3 region is CASTRTGLAEETQYF. The CDR3 DNA reads TGTGCCAGCACCCGAACGGGACTAGCGGAAGAGACCCAGTACTTC.

This sequence joins TRBV27 and TRBJ2-7; the match to TRBD2 covers 7 bases. Trimming cost V 3 bases and J 6 bases; bases outside gene matches: 11. Germline V gives CDR1 MNHEY, CDR2 SMNVEV (reference sequence). There are 15 residues in the CDR3. The CDR3 DNA is TGTGCCAGCAGTTTCCTAACGGGGGAGGGCCTCGAGCAGTACTTC. Residues: CASSFLTGEGLEQYF.